The sequence of this TCR beta chain was determined in a study of blood T cell repertoires in COVID-19. Germline V gene sequence: CDR1 SEHNR, CDR2 FQNEAQ (reference sequence). The CDR3 is 17 residues long. The trim removed 6 bases at V and 3 bases at J, leaving 10 bases unmatched. The repertoire was sequenced with immunoSEQ multiplex PCR; TCRdb's copy has only in-frame clones and lacks some. The sample records about 300,000 clones, around 86% being singletons. Sequenced sample: PBMCs or T cells enriched from blood (not recorded which). This rearrangement joins TRBV7-9 to TRBJ2-2, with 10 positions matching TRBD1. The receptor comes from a man aged 25-40 years who had recovered from COVID-19. The DNA of the CDR3 is TGTGCCAGCAGTTACGACAGGGGGCGTGGGTACACCGGGGAGCTGTTTTTT. Residues: CASSYDRGRGYTGELFF.